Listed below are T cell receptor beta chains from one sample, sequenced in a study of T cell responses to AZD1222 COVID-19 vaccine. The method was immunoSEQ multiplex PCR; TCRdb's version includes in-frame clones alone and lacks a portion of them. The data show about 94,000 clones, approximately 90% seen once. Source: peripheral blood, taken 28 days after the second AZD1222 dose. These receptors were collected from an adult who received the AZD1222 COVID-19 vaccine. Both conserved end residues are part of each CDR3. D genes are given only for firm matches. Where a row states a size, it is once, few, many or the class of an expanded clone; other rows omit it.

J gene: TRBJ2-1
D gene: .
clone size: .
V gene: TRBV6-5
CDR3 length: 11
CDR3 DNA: TGTGCCAGCAAAAGGGGAAATGAGCAGTTCTTC
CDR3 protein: CASKRGNEQFF

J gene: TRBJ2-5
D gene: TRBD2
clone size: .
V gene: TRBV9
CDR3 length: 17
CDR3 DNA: TGTGCCAGCAGCGTAGGACTAGCGGGGGGTGGTATGGAGACCCAGTACTTC
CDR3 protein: CASSVGLAGGGMETQYF

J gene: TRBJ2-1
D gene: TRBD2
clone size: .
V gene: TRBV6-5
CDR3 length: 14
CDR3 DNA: TGTGCCAGTTGGCGGGGGGTTAATGTCCATGAGCAGTTCTTC
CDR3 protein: CASWRGVNVHEQFF

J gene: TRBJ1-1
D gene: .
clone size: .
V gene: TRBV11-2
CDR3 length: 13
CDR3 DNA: TGTGCCAGCAGCACGGGGGGGAACACTGAAGCTTTCTTT
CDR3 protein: CASSTGGNTEAFF

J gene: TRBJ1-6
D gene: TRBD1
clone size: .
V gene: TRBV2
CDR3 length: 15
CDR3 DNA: TGTGCCAGCAGTGAAGGAGGGGGCGACCTCTCACCCCTCCACTTT
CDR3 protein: CASSEGGGDLSPLHF

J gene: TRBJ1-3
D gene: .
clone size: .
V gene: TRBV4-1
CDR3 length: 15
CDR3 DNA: TGCGCCAGCAGCCAAGAACTGACCTCTGGAAACACCATATATTTT
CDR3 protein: CASSQELTSGNTIYF

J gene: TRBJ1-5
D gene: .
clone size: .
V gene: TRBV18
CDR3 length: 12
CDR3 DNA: TGTGCCAGCTCACCCGACAATCAGCCCCAGCATTTT
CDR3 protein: CASSPDNQPQHF

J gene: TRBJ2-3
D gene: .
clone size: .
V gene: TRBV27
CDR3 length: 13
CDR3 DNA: TGTGCCAGCAGTTTAGGGAACACAGATACGCAGTATTTT
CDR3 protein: CASSLGNTDTQYF

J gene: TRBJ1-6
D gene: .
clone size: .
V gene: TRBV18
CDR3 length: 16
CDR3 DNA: TGTGCCAGCTCATCCAACAGGGAGGGTGGGGATTCACCCCTCCACTTT
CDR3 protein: CASSSNREGGDSPLHF

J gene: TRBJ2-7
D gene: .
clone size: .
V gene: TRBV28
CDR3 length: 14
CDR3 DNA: TGTGCCAGCAGTTTAATGGGACAAGCCTACGAGCAGTACTTC
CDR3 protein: CASSLMGQAYEQYF

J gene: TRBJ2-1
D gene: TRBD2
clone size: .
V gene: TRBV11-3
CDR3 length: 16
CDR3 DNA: TGTGCCAGCAGCGAGGGACTAGCGGGATTTTACAATGAGCAGTTCTTC
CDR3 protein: CASSEGLAGFYNEQFF

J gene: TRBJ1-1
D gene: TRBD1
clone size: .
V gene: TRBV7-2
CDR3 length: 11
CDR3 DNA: TGTGCCACCTTACAGGGGTTTGAAGCTTTCTTT
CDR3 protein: CATLQGFEAFF

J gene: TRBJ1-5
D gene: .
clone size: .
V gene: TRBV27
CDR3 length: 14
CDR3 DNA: TGTGCCAGCAGTTCTCAGATGGGCGATCAGCCCCAGCATTTT
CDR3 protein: CASSSQMGDQPQHF

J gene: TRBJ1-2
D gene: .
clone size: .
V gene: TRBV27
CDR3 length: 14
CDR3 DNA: .
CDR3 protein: CASSSSTGSDGYTF

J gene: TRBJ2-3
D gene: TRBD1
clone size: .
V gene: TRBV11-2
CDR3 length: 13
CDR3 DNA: TGTGCCAGCAGCTCTACAGGGGTAGATACGCAGTATTTT
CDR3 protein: CASSSTGVDTQYF

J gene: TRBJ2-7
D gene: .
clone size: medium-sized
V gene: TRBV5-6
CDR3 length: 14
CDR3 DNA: TGTGCCAGCAGCCTCACCTCCTGGGCCTACGAGCAGTACTTC
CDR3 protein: CASSLTSWAYEQYF

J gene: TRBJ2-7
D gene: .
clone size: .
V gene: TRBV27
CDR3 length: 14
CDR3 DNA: TGTGCCAGCAGCTCTGGACCGCCCTCCTACGAGCAGTACTTC
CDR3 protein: CASSSGPPSYEQYF

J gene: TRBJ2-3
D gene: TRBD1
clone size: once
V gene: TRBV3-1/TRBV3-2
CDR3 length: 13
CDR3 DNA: TGTGCCAGCAGCCGGACAGGGGGAGATACGCAGTATTTT
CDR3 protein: CASSRTGGDTQYF

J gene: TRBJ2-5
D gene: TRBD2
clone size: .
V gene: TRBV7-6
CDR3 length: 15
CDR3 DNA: TGTGCCAGCAGCTCCACTAGCGGGGTTCAAGAGACCCAGTACTTC
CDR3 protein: CASSSTSGVQETQYF

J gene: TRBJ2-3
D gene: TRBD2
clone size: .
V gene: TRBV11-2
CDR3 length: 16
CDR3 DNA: TGTGCCAGCAGCTTGTTAGCGGGGGGCCGCCCAGATACGCAGTATTTT
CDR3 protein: CASSLLAGGRPDTQYF

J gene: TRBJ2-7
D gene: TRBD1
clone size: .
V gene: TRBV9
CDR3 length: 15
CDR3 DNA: TGTGCCAGCAGCGTAGGGGCAGGGGGCGGGTACGAGCAGTACTTC
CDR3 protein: CASSVGAGGGYEQYF

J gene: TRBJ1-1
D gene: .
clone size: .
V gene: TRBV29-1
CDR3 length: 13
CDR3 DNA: TGCAGCGCCAACGGGGGGAGGGGAACTGAAGCTTTCTTT
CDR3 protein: CSANGGRGTEAFF

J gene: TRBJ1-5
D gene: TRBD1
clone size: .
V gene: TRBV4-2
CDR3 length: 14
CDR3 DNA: TGTGCCAGCAGCCCGGGACAGTTTAATCAGCCCCAGCATTTT
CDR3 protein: CASSPGQFNQPQHF

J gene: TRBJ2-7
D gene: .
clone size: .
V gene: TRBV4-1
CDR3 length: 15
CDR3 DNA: TGCGCCAGCAGCCCTGGGACGCAGCCCGGAGACGAGCAGTACTTC
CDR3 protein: CASSPGTQPGDEQYF

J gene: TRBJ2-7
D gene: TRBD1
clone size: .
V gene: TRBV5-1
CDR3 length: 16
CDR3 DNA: TGCGCCAGCAGCCCGGGTGGAGGACAGGGAATCTACGAGCAGTACTTC
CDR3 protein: CASSPGGGQGIYEQYF

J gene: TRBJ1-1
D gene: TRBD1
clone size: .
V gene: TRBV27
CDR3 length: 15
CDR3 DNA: TGTGCCAGCAGTTTCAGGGGGTATATGAACACTGAAGCTTTCTTT
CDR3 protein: CASSFRGYMNTEAFF

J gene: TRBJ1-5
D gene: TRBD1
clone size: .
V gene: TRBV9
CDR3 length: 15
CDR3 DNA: TGTGCCAGCAGCGTAGGACAGGGCCCAAATCAGCCCCAGCATTTT
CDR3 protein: CASSVGQGPNQPQHF

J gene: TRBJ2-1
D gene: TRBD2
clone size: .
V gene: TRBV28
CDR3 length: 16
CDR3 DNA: TGTGCCAGCAGTTCCGGGACTAGCGGGAGAAACCATGAGCAGTTCTTC
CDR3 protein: CASSSGTSGRNHEQFF

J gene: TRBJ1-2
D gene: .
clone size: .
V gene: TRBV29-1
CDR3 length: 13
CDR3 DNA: TGCAGCGTTGGTTATCAGGGCCAGAGGGGCTACACCTTC
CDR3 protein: CSVGYQGQRGYTF

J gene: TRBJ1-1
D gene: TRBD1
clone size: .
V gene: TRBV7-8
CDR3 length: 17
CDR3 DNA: TGTGCCAGCAGCTTAAACAGGGGTGGGTTCGTGAACACTGAAGCTTTCTTT
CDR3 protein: CASSLNRGGFVNTEAFF

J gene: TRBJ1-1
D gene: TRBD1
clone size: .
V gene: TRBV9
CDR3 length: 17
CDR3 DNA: TGTGCCAGCAGCGTAGCTAGTGGCCCCGGGACAGGGGGCGAAGCTTTCTTT
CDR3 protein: CASSVASGPGTGGEAFF

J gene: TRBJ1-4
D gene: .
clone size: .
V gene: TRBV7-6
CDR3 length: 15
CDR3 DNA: TGTGCCAGCAGCTTAGCAGGGGCGACTAATGAAAAACTGTTTTTT
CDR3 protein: CASSLAGATNEKLFF

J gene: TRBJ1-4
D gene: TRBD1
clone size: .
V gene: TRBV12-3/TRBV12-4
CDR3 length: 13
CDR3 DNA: TGTGCCAGCAAGGAGACAGGGTTTGAAAAACTGTTTTTT
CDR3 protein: CASKETGFEKLFF

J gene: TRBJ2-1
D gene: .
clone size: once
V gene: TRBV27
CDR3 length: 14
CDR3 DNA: TGTGCCAGCAGTTCCTCCTCCGGGGAGAGGGGGCAGTTCTTC
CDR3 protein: CASSSSSGERGQFF

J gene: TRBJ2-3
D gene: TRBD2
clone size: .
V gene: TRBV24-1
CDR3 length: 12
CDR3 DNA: TGTGCCACCAGTGATTTGCGGGGGGCGCAGTATTTT
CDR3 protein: CATSDLRGAQYF

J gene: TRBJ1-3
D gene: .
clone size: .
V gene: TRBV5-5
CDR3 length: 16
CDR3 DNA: TGTGCCAGCAGCTTGGATCCAGGGTTAGGGGGAAACACCATATATTTT
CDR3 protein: CASSLDPGLGGNTIYF

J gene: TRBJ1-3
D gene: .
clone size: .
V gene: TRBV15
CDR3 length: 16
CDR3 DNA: TGTGCCACCAGCAGAGATCAAGCGGCGTTGGGAAACACCATATATTTT
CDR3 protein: CATSRDQAALGNTIYF

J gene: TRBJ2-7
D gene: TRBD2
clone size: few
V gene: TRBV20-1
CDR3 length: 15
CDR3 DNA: TGCAGTGCTAGTATTGGGACTAGCGGGTCTTACGAGCAGTACTTC
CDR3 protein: CSASIGTSGSYEQYF

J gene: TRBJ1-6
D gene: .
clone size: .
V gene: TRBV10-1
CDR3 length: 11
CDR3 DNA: TGCGCCAGCAGCGCCGGGGGACCCCTCCACTTT
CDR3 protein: CASSAGGPLHF

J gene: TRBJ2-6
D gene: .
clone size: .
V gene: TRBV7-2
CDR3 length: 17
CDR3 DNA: TGTGCCAGCAGCTTAGATGGGGACGGGTCTGGGGCCAACGTCCTGACTTTC
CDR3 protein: CASSLDGDGSGANVLTF

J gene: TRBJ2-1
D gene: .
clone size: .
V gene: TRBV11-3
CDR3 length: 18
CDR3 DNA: TGTGCCAGCAGCTTGGTAGGGGGTGGCCTTGGGTCCTACAATGAGCAGTTCTTC
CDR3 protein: CASSLVGGGLGSYNEQFF

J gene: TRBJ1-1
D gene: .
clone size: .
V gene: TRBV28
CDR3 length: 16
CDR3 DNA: TGTGCCAGCAGTTTAGGCCCCAGGGAAAGGAACACTGAAGCTTTCTTT
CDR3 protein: CASSLGPRERNTEAFF

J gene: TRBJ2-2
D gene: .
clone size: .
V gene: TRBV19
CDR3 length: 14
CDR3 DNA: TGTGCCACTAACCTGGGGGGGCTCACCGGGGAGCTGTTTTTT
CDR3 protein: CATNLGGLTGELFF

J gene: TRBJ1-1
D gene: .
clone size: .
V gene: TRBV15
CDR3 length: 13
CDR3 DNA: TGTGCCACCGGCCACCGCGAGAACACTGAAGCTTTCTTT
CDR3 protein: CATGHRENTEAFF

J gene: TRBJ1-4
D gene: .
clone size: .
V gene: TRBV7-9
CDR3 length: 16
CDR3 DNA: TGTGCCAGCAGCCCGCCCCGCGGGGGACCTAATGAAAAACTGTTTTTT
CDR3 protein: CASSPPRGGPNEKLFF

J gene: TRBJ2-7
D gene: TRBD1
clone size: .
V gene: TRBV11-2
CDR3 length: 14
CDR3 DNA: TGTGCCAGCAGCGAGCTGGGACAGGGATATCTAGGGTACTTC
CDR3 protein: CASSELGQGYLGYF

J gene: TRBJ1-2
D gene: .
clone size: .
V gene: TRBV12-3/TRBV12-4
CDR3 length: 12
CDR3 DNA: TGTGCCAGCAGTCAGGGGCTCTATGGCTACACCTTC
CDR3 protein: CASSQGLYGYTF

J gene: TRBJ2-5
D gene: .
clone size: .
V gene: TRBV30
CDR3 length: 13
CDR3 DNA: TGTGCCTGGAGTTTACAGGGCGGAGAGACCCAGTACTTC
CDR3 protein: CAWSLQGGETQYF

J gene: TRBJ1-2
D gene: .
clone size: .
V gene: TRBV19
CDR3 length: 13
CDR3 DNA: TGTGCCAGTTCGGAGCTATCGTATCCGGGCTACACCTTC
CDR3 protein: CASSELSYPGYTF

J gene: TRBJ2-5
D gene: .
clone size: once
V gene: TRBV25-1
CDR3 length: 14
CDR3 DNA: TGTGCCAGCAGTGATCCCAGGACTCAAGAGACCCAGTACTTC
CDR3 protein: CASSDPRTQETQYF

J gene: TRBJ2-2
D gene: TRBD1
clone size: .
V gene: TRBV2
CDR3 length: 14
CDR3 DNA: TGTGCCTCCAGGACAGGGGATACCACCGGGGAGCTGTTTTTT
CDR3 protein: CASRTGDTTGELFF

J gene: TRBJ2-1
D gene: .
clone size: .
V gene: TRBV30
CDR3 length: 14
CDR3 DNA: TGTGCCTGGAGTGTAGGGTTATCCTACAATGAGCAGTTCTTC
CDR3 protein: CAWSVGLSYNEQFF

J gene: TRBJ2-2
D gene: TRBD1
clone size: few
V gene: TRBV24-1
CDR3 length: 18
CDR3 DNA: TGTGCCACCAGTGATATCGAGGGACAGGGTACGTTCACCGGGGAGCTGTTTTTT
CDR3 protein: CATSDIEGQGTFTGELFF

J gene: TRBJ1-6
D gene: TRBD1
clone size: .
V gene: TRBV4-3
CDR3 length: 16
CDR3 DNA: TGCGCCAGCAGCCAAGATCTTGCAGGGGGCTATTCACCCCTCCACTTT
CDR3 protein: CASSQDLAGGYSPLHF

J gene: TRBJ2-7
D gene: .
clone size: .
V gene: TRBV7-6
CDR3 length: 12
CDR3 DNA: TGTGCCAGCAGCTCCGAATGGCACGAGCAGTACTTC
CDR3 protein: CASSSEWHEQYF